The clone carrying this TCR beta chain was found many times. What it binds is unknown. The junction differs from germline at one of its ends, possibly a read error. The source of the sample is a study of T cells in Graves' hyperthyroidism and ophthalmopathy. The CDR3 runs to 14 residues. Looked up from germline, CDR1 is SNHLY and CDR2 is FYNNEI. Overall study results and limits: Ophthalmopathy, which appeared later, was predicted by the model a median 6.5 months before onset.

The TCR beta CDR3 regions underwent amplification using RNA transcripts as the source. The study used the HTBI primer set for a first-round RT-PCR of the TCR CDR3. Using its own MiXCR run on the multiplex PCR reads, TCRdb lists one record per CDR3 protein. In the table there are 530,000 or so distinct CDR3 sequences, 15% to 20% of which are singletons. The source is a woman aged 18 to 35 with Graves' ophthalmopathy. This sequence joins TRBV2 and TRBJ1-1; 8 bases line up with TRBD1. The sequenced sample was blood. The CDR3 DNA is TGTGCCAGCATTGAACAGGGGGGAATCACTGAAGCTTTCTTT. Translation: CASIEQGGITEAFF.